This T cell receptor (beta chain) was recovered during a study of shared clonotypes between healthy human individuals. CDR1 and CDR2 from the germline V gene are SGHRS and YFSETQ. This CDR3 spans 15 amino acids. The ends lost 1 base at V and 4 bases at J; junction bases unmatched: 6. Clones were read by immunoSEQ multiplex PCR, and TCRdb kept only the in-frame ones, dropping some. The repertoire includes about 1 million clones, about three quarters of them detected once, and less than 1.5% sits in the top ten. The sequence was obtained from a man between 18 and 29 years old in good health. The sequenced sample consisted of memory CD4+ T cells sorted from blood. This sample's subset: CD45RA-negative fraction. The V and J genes are TRBV5-1 and TRBJ2-5; 8 bases match TRBD1. The CDR3 bases are TGCGCCAGCAGCTTGAGTGCCAGGGGGCGAGAGACCCAGTACTTC. Translating gives CASSLSARGRETQYF.